A single sample is the source of the 28 T cell receptor beta chains below, sequenced in a study of blood T cells in healthy people across ages. The second PCR ran 7 to 11 cycles with a sample-barcoded 5' primer and J-beta primers. MiXCR, run by TCRdb on the 5' RACE reads, gives a single entry per CDR3 protein. The sample consists of roughly 900,000 distinct CDR3 sequences, about 48% of them appearing once. Specimen: blood. The receptor set was obtained from a young man in good health.

In this sample, this clonotype turned up many times. The CDR3 loop is CASSHDVTLAKNIQYF. CDR3 nucleotide sequence: TGTGCCAGCAGCCACGACGTGACGCTAGCCAAAAACATTCAGTACTTC. The J gene is TRBJ2-4, the V gene TRBV11-2, with no clear D. Germline loops: CDR1 SGHAT, CDR2 FQNNGV. With 5 bases removed from V and 0 bases from J, the gap between germline ends came to 14 bases. CDR3 length: 16 amino acids.

This clonotype has a count of ten or more. The V call is TRBV10-3, the J call TRBJ1-1, with TRBD1 as a possible D gene (5 bases). Germline V gene data show CDR1 as ENHRY and CDR2 as SYGVKD. This CDR3 is built from 14 residues. V was clipped by 7 bases and J by 3 bases, with 15 bases between them. The CDR3 nucleotides are TGTGCCATCACACGGGGGGGTGGGGACACTGAAGCTTTCTTT. Amino acid sequence: CAITRGGGDTEAFF.

V usage is TRBV20-1 and J usage is TRBJ2-5, with TRBD1 matching 7 bases. The J call may be faulty, since TRBJ2-7 better matches the DNA end. The CDR3 has 13 amino acids. The germline V gene has CDR1 DFQATT and CDR2 SNEGSKA (reference sequence). CDR3 residues: CSARLTGVYEQYF. Here the CDR3 DNA reads TGCAGTGCTAGGCTTACAGGGGTCTACGAGCAGTACTTC.

This clonotype was counted a few times. V gene TRBV6-2 or TRBV6-3 combines with J gene TRBJ2-5; 11 bases are shared with TRBD2. CDR1 and CDR2 (germline): MNHEY, SVGEGT. This CDR3 contains 15 residues. J gave up 5 bases and V 5 bases, and 7 bases lay outside the gene matches. The CDR3 coding sequence is TGTGCCAGCAGTGGTAGCGGGGGGGCTACGGAGACCCAGTACTTC. This translates into CASSGSGGATETQYF.

The V gene is TRBV9, the J gene TRBJ2-1, with a weak D call TRBD2 (6 bases). The CDR3 runs to 13 residues. Germline V lookup: CDR1 SGDLS, CDR2 YYNGEE. V lost 4 bases, J lost 5 bases, and 10 bases lay in between. CDR3: CASSKLANNEQFF. In DNA, the CDR3 is TGTGCCAGCAGCAAACTAGCAAACAATGAGCAGTTCTTC.

This chain joins TRBV29-1 and TRBJ2-1; possibly TRBD1 for D (6 bases). CDR3 length: 14 amino acids. V shed 7 bases and J shed 4 bases, with 17 bases lying between them. Germline V lookup: CDR1 SQVTM, CDR2 ANQGSEA. In nucleotides, the CDR3 is TGCAGCGCCAGGGGCACCTTTCTATACAATGAGCAGTTCTTC. This encodes CSARGTFLYNEQFF.

This chain connects TRBV12-3 or TRBV12-4 to TRBJ2-7; tentatively, D is TRBD1 (6 bases). The V end lost 1 base, the J end lost 4 bases, and 14 bases lay between the germline ends. The CDR3 is 15 residues long. CDR3 nucleotide sequence: TGTGCCAGCAGTTTAGGCTGTCTAGGGGGATACGAGCAGTACTTC. Translation gives CASSLGCLGGYEQYF.

V is TRBV20-1 and J is TRBJ1-6; 8 bases map to TRBD1. From germline, CDR1 is DFQATT and CDR2 SNEGSKA (reference sequence). The CDR3 loop spans 14 amino acids. The V gene end was trimmed by 3 bases and the J gene end by 6 bases; junction bases not matched to a gene: 4. The CDR3 is CSARDTGGNSPLHF. Written as DNA, the CDR3 is TGCAGTGCTAGGGATACAGGGGGTAATTCACCCCTCCACTTT.

This sequence joins TRBV19 and TRBJ1-6; D gene unclear. The CDR3 has 12 amino acids. The V gene's germline CDR1 is LNHDA and CDR2 SQIVND (reference sequence). With 4 bases removed from V and 8 bases from J, the gap between germline ends came to 6 bases. CDR3 amino acids: CASSNGYSPLHF. Written as DNA, the CDR3 is TGTGCCAGTAGTAACGGCTATTCACCCCTCCACTTT. Full variable domain (remainder filled in from reference TRBV19 and TRBJ1-6): DGGITQSPKYLFRKEGQNVTLSCEQNLNHDAMYWYRQDPGQGLRLIYYSQIVNDFQKGDIAEGYSVSREKKESFPLTVTSAQKNPTAFYLCASSNGYSPLHFGNGTRLTVT.

The CDR3 loop is CASSFVGGDQETQYF. The CDR3 DNA reads TGTGCCAGCAGTTTTGTCGGGGGAGACCAAGAGACCCAGTACTTC. The chain employs TRBV28 and TRBJ2-5; TRBD2 might be the D (6 bases). Trimming cost V 3 bases and J 0 bases, with 11 bases left between them. Germline assignment: CDR1 MDHEN and CDR2 SYDVKM. CDR3 length: 15 residues.

The chain carries TRBV5-5 and TRBJ2-3, with TRBD2 matching over 12 bases. This CDR3 has 14 residues. Per the germline V gene, CDR1 is SGHKS and CDR2 is YYEKEE (reference sequence). The J segment lost 10 bases and the V segment lost 3 bases, leaving 6 bases of the junction unmatched. CDR3 sequence reads: CASSSSGGASAQYF. In nucleotides, the CDR3 is TGTGCCAGCAGCTCTAGCGGGGGGGCCTCTGCGCAGTATTTT.

This chain joins TRBV6-5 and TRBJ1-1; D is unresolved. This CDR3 region has 14 residues. Trimming took 2 bases from V and 8 from J, leaving 15 bases between them. The germline V gene has CDR1 MNHEY and CDR2 SVGAGI. The CDR3 here is CASSYALGPTEAFF. The CDR3 nucleotides read TGTGCCAGCAGTTACGCACTTGGGCCTACGGAAGCTTTCTTT.

This chain uses TRBV20-1 with TRBJ2-7; possible D gene TRBD1, 7 bases. This CDR3 spans 14 amino acids. Trimming took off 3 bases at V and 3 bases at J, with 15 bases between the two ends. CDR1 and CDR2 from the germline V gene are DFQATT and SNEGSKA (reference sequence). CDR3 bases: TGCAGTGCTAGGGTGACAGGGACTTTCTACGAGCAGTACTTC. This translates into CSARVTGTFYEQYF.

The rearrangement uses TRBV21-1 and TRBJ2-5. TRBV21-1 is given as a pseudogene. This CDR3 contains 15 residues. The DNA of the CDR3 is TGTGCCAGCAGCAAAGGTCTCCTTACCCAAGAGACCCAGTACTTC. This gives the protein CASSKGLLTQETQYF.

This clonotype has ten or more counts. The chain combines TRBV12-3 or TRBV12-4 with TRBJ2-7, with a possible D match to TRBD1 (6 bases). V was pared by 6 bases and J by 5 bases, with 11 bases between. The CDR3 has 12 amino acids. CDR3 nucleotide sequence: TGTGCCAGCAGCCCGGGACAAAACGAGCAGTACTTC. This encodes CASSPGQNEQYF.

This chain links TRBV7-9 with TRBJ2-3; a possible D gene is TRBD1 (6 bases). V lost 1 base, J lost 4 bases, and 18 bases lay in between. The CDR3 totals 17 residues. The germline V gene has CDR1 SEHNR and CDR2 FQNEAQ (reference sequence). For the CDR3, the DNA is TGTGCCAGCAGCTTAGTCCCTCCCAGGGGATACGCAGATACGCAGTATTTT. This sequence encodes CASSLVPPRGYADTQYF.

The chain carries TRBV12-3 or TRBV12-4 and TRBJ2-1; D gene unclear. Trimming took off 4 bases at V and 10 bases at J, with 11 bases between the two ends. This CDR3 comprises 12 residues. The CDR3 loop reads CASSYSPREQFF. CDR3 bases: TGTGCCAGCAGTTATTCGCCTCGGGAGCAGTTCTTC.

The chain combines TRBV6-5 with TRBJ1-2; D remains ambiguous. V lost 2 bases and J 0 bases, leaving 7 bases between the germline ends. CDR1 is MNHEY and CDR2 is SVGAGI in the germline V gene. There are 14 residues in the CDR3. The chain's CDR3 is CASSYGETNYGYTF. CDR3 DNA: TGTGCCAGCAGTTACGGCGAGACTAACTATGGCTACACCTTC.

In its sample, this clonotype was seen a few times. The chain recombines TRBV27 with TRBJ2-7, with 8 bases aligning to TRBD1. The CDR3 covers 15 residues. J was trimmed by 4 bases and V by 4 bases; bases with no gene match: 9. The germline CDR1 and CDR2 sequences are MNHEY and SMNVEV (reference sequence). For the CDR3, the DNA is TGTGCCAGCAGTTCCAGGGGGCTGCTCCTATACGAGCAGTACTTC. It translates to CASSSRGLLLYEQYF.

The CDR3 spells CASSLISENTEAFF. The CDR3 coding sequence is TGTGCCAGCAGTCTTATCAGCGAGAACACTGAAGCTTTCTTT. V usage is TRBV4-2 and J usage is TRBJ1-1; D is ambiguous. Looked up from germline, CDR1 is LGHNA and CDR2 is YNFKEQ. V was pared by 6 bases and J by 1 base, with 12 bases between. This CDR3 is built from 14 residues.

CDR3 sequence: CASSQGGLGYNEQFF. CDR3 coding DNA: TGCGCCAGCAGCCAGGGGGGCCTGGGGTACAATGAGCAGTTCTTC. This chain uses TRBV5-1 with TRBJ2-1, with D perhaps matching TRBD1 (7 bases). The V end was cut by 4 bases, the J end by 4 bases, with 15 bases between. The CDR3 covers 15 residues. CDR1 and CDR2 (germline): SGHRS, YFSETQ.

Only a few counts were recorded for this clonotype. This chain joins TRBV6-2 or TRBV6-3 and TRBJ2-5; 8 bases line up with TRBD1. J gave up 5 bases and V 6 bases, and 11 bases lay outside the gene matches. The CDR3 extends over 15 amino acids. In germline, CDR1 is MNHEY, CDR2 SVGEGT. DNA for the CDR3: TGTGCCAGCAGACGGCGACAGGGGATATGGGAGACCCAGTACTTC. Its translation is CASRRRQGIWETQYF.

The chain carries TRBV6-2 or TRBV6-3 and TRBJ1-2; D gene ambiguous. Germline CDR1 and CDR2: MNHEY and SVGEGT. The V and J ends lost 0 bases and 1 base respectively, with 6 bases between them. This CDR3 is 14 amino acids long. CDR3 DNA sequence: TGTGCCAGCAGTTACTCTCGTCGTAACTATGGCTACACCTTC. This sequence encodes CASSYSRRNYGYTF.

The chain has TRBV9 and TRBJ2-4, with D perhaps matching TRBD1 or TRBD2 (5 bases each). The J call may be faulty, since TRBJ2-7 better matches the DNA end. Germline V lookup: CDR1 SGDLS, CDR2 YYNGEE. CDR3 length: 16 amino acids. The CDR3 bases are TGTGCCAGCAGCCCCCAGCCGGGGCAGTTCTTGGCCGAGCAGTACTTC. Protein product: CASSPQPGQFLAEQYF.

The rearrangement uses TRBV5-5 and TRBJ1-6; maybe TRBD1 (5 bases). The CDR3 is made up of 14 amino acids. CDR1 and CDR2 (germline): SGHKS, YYEKEE (reference sequence). Trimming shortened V by 4 bases and J by 9 bases, and 14 bases separated the two germline ends. CDR3 sequence: CASSREGAISPLHF. The CDR3 bases are TGTGCCAGCAGCAGGGAAGGGGCGATTTCACCCCTCCACTTT. Together with reference TRBV5-5 and TRBJ1-6, the CDR3 gives the full variable domain: DAGVTQSPTHLIKTRGQQVTLRCSPISGHKSVSWYQQVLGQGPQFIFQYYEKEERGRGNFPDRFSARQFPNYSSELNVNALLLGDSALYLCASSREGAISPLHFGNGTRLTVT.

Concerning this clonotype: Its ends do not fully match the called genes, so a read error is possible. The rearrangement links TRBV7-2 to TRBJ1-5, with 10 positions matching TRBD1. The CDR3 loop spans 15 amino acids. Germline V lookup: CDR1 SGHTA, CDR2 FQGNSA. CDR3 sequence (DNA): TGTGCCAACAGCTTAGACAGGGGGCTTAGTCAGCCCCAGCATTTT. This sequence encodes CANSLDRGLSQPQHF.

V gene TRBV2 combines with J gene TRBJ1-1, with 7 bases identical to TRBD1. This CDR3 comprises 15 residues. Per germline, CDR1 SNHLY and CDR2 FYNNEI. V lost 1 base, J lost 7 bases, and 9 bases stayed unmatched. CDR3 region: CASSEGEGARGEAFF. CDR3 sequence (DNA): TGTGCCAGCAGTGAAGGGGAGGGGGCGCGAGGTGAAGCTTTCTTT.

Regarding this clonotype: An end of the junction does not agree with germline; a read error may underlie this. The chain couples TRBV28 to TRBJ1-4; D perhaps matches TRBD1 (5 bases). Germline V gene lookup returns CDR1 MDHEN and CDR2 SYDVKM. This CDR3 is built from 14 residues. CDR3 DNA sequence: TGTGCCAGCAGTTTCGGGGGATTGGATGAAGAACTGTTTTTT. Protein sequence: CASSFGGLDEELFF.